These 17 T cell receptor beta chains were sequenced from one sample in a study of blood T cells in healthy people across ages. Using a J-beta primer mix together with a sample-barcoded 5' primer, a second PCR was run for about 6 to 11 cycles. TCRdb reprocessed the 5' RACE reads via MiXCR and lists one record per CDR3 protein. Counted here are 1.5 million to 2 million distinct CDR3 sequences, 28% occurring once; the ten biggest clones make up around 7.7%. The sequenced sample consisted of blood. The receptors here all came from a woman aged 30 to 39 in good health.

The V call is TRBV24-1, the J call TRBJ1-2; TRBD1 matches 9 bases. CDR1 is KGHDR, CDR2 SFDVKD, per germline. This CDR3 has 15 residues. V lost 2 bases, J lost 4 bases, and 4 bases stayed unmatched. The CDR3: CATSDSTGGGYGYTF. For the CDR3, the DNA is TGTGCCACCAGTGATTCAACAGGGGGCGGCTATGGCTACACCTTC.

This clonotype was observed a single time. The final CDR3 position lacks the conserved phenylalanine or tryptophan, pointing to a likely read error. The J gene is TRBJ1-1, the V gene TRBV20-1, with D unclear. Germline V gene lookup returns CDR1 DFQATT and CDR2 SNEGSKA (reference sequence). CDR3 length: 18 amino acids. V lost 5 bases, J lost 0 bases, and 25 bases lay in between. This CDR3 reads CSALVPAGGRSMNTEAFC. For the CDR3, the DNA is TGCAGTGCTCTGGTTCCGGCGGGAGGTAGGTCTATGAACACTGAAGCTTTCTGT.

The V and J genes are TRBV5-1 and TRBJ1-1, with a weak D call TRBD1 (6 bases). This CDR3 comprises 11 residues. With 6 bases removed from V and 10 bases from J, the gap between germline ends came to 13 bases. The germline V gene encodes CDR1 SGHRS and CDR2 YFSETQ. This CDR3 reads CASKETGLAFF. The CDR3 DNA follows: TGCGCCAGCAAGGAAACAGGGCTAGCTTTCTTT.

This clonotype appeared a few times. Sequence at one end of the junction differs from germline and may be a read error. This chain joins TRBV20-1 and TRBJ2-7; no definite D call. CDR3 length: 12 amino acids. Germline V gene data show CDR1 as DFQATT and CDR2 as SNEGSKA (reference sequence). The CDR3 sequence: CSASGPSCEQYF. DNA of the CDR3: TGCAGTGCTTCGGGCCCGTCCTGCGAGCAGTACTTC.

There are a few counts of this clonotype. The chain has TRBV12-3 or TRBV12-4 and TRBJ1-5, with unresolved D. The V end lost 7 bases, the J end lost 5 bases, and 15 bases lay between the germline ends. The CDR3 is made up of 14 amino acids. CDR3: CASTEGGNDQPQHF. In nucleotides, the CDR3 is TGTGCCAGCACAGAGGGAGGCAACGATCAGCCCCAGCATTTT.

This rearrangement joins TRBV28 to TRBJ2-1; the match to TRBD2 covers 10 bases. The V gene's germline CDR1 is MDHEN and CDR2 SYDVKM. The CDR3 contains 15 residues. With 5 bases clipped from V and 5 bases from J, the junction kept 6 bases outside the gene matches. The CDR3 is CASSPIAGGNNEQFF. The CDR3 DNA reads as TGTGCCAGCAGTCCGATAGCGGGGGGAAACAATGAGCAGTTCTTC.

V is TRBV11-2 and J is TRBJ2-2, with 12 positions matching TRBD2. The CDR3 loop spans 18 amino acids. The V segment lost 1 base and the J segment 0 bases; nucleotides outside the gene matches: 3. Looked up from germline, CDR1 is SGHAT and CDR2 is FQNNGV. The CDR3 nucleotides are TGTGCCAGCAGCTTAGGCCGACTAGCGGGGGCGAACACCGGGGAGCTGTTTTTT. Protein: CASSLGRLAGANTGELFF.

CDR3 residues: CASSPPSGRGNGYTF. CDR3 nucleotide sequence: TGTGCCAGCTCACCACCCTCGGGCAGGGGGAATGGCTACACCTTC. V and J are TRBV18 and TRBJ1-2; TRBD1 agrees at 7 bases. Trimming removed 0 bases from V and 6 bases from J; junction bases left unmatched: 7. The CDR3 covers 15 residues. CDR1 is KGHSH, CDR2 LQKENI, per germline.

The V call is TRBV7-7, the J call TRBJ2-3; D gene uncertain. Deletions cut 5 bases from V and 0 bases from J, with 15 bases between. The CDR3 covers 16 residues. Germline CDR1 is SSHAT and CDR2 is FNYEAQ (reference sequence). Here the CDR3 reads CASSPRVSLSTDTQYF. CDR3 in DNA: TGTGCCAGCAGCCCCCGCGTTAGTCTGAGCACAGATACGCAGTATTTT.

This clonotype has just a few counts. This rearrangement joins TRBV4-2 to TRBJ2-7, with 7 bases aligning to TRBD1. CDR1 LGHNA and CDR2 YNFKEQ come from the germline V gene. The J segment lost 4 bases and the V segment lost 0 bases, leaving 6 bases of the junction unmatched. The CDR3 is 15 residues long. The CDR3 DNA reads TGTGCCAGCAGCCAAGATCGGCAGGGGGATTACGAGCAGTACTTC. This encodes CASSQDRQGDYEQYF.

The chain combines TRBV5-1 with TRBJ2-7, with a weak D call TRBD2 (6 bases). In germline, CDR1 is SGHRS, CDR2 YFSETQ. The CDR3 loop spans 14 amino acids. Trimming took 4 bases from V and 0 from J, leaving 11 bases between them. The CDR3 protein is CASSGRDFSYEQYF. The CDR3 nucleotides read TGCGCCAGCAGCGGACGGGACTTCTCCTACGAGCAGTACTTC.

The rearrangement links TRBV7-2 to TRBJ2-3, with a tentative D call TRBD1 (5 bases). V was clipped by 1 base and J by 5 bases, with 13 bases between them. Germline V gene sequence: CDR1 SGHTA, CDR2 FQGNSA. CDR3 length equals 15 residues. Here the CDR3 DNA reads TGTGCCAGCAGCTTAGGGTTAGGGGTTGGAGATACGCAGTATTTT. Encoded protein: CASSLGLGVGDTQYF.

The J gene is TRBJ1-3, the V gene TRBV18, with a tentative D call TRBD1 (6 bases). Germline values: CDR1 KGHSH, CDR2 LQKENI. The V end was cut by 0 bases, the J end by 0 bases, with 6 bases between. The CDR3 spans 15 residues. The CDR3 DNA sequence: TGTGCCAGCTCACCACCGGGACACTCTGGAAACACCATATATTTT. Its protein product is CASSPPGHSGNTIYF.

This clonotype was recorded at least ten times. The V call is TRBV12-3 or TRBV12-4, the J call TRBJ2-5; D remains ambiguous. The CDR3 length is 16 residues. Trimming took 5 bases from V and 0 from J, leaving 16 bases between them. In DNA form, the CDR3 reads TGTGCCAGCAGTCCCCCGCTGGGGTCCTACCAAGAGACCCAGTACTTC. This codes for CASSPPLGSYQETQYF.

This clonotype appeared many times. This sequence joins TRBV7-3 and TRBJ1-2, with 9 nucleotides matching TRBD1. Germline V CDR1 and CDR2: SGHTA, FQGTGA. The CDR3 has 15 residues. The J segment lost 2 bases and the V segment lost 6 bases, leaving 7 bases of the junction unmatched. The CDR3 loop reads CASRQGAGANYGYTF. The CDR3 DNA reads TGTGCCAGCAGACAGGGGGCAGGAGCAAACTATGGCTACACCTTC.

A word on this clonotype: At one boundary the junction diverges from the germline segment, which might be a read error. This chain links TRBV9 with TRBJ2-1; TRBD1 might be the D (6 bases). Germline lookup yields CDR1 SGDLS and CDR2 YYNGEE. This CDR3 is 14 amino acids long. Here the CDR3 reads CACSRGDTIDEQFF. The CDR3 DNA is TGTGCCTGCAGCAGAGGGGACACCATTGATGAGCAGTTCTTC.

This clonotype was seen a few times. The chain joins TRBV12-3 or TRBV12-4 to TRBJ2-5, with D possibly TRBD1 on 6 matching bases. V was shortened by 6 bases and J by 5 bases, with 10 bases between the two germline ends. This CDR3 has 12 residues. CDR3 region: CASSPGDETQYF. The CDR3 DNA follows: TGTGCCAGCAGCCCAGGGGACGAGACCCAGTACTTC.